The 30 T cell receptor beta chains in this list originate from one sample, sequenced in a study of spatial heterogeneity in lung cancer. Each CDR3 protein is one row after TCRdb ran MiXCR on the 5' RACE reads. The repertoire consists of some 10,000 distinct CDR3 sequences, with 9.5% to 13% occurring once and the leading ten covering less than 40%. Time point of the sample: blood at routine non-recurrence follow-up after resection. The specimen was PBMCs, collected at follow-up. All receptors derive from a female donor with early-stage non-small cell lung cancer.

At least ten counts were recorded for this clonotype. This chain connects TRBV7-9 to TRBJ1-3; D gene unclear. The germline V gene encodes CDR1 SEHNR and CDR2 FQNEAQ (reference sequence). This CDR3 spans 16 amino acids. Trimming pared 1 base from V and 2 bases from J, leaving 12 bases between. CDR3 sequence (DNA): TGTGCCAGCAGCTTAGAGGCGGTACCCCCTGGAAACACCATATATTTT. Its protein is CASSLEAVPPGNTIYF.

At least ten counts were recorded for this clonotype. J is TRBJ1-6 and V is TRBV18; D gene ambiguous. Germline V gene data show CDR1 as KGHSH and CDR2 as LQKENI. The CDR3 extends over 16 amino acids. V dropped 2 bases and J dropped 0 bases, with 8 bases sitting between them. CDR3 loop: CASSPRSSSYNSPLHF. The CDR3 region has the DNA TGTGCCAGCTCACCAAGATCGAGCTCCTATAATTCACCCCTCCACTTT.

This clonotype was observed many times. The rearrangement uses TRBV3-1 and TRBJ2-7; either TRBD1 or TRBD2 may supply D (5 bases each). Germline V gives CDR1 LGHDT, CDR2 YNNKEL (reference sequence). This CDR3 comprises 18 residues. V was shortened by 0 bases and J by 1 base, with 19 bases between the two germline ends. CDR3 sequence reads: CASSQDRGGYRSSYEQYF. The CDR3 nucleotides read TGTGCCAGCAGCCAAGATCGGGGCGGCTATCGATCTTCCTACGAGCAGTACTTC.

This clonotype was detected many times. The rearrangement joins TRBV25-1 to TRBJ2-5, with a possible D match to TRBD1 (7 bases). The CDR3 totals 16 residues. Germline-derived CDR1 and CDR2 are MGHDK and SYGVNS. Trimming removed 8 bases at V and 2 bases at J, with 21 bases between. CDR3 loop: CASLTGDRRGQETQYF. The CDR3 DNA is TGTGCCAGCTTAACCGGGGACAGACGGGGGCAAGAGACCCAGTACTTC.

There are many counts of this clonotype. The rearrangement joins TRBV6-1 to TRBJ2-3; 14 positions match TRBD2. The CDR3 sequence is 17 residues long. Germline CDR1 and CDR2: MNHNS and SASEGT. With 4 bases clipped from V and 1 base from J, the junction kept 4 bases outside the gene matches. In DNA, the CDR3 is TGTGCCAGCAGTGCCCTGACTAGCGGGAGGGGCACAGATACGCAGTATTTT. Its translation is CASSALTSGRGTDTQYF.

This clonotype was seen only a few times. The CDR3 sequence: CASSQDAWANYGYTF. The CDR3 DNA follows: TGCGCCAGCAGCCAAGATGCTTGGGCTAACTATGGCTACACCTTC. The V gene is TRBV4-3, the J gene TRBJ1-2, with D uncertain. Germline CDR1 is LGHNA and CDR2 is YSLEER. The CDR3 sequence is 15 residues long. Trimming cost V 0 bases and J 0 bases, with 8 bases left between them.

In this sample, this clonotype turned up many times. The chain uses TRBV7-8 and TRBJ1-6; D not certain. Germline CDR1 reads SGHVS; CDR2 reads FQNEAQ. Trimming took off 2 bases at V and 8 bases at J, with 10 bases between the two ends. CDR3 length: 14 residues. The CDR3 region has the DNA TGTGCCAGCAGCTTATCTCTCCGGGATTCACCCCTCCACTTT. This encodes CASSLSLRDSPLHF.

The table lists this clonotype with many counts. The rearrangement joins TRBV11-2 to TRBJ2-2, with D perhaps matching TRBD1 (5 bases). V was clipped by 1 base and J by 4 bases, with 16 bases between them. The CDR3 is 17 amino acids. Germline values: CDR1 SGHAT, CDR2 FQNNGV. The CDR3, as DNA: TGTGCCAGCAGCTTAGGATTGGCAGGGCCCCGCACCGGGGAGCTGTTTTTT. Its protein is CASSLGLAGPRTGELFF. Full variable domain (rest looked up from reference TRBV11-2 and TRBJ2-2): EAGVAQSPRYKIIEKRQSVAFWCNPISGHATLYWYQQILGQGPKLLIQFQNNGVVDDSQLPKDRFSAERLKGVDSTLKIQPAKLEDSAVYLCASSLGLAGPRTGELFFGEGSRLTVL.

In its sample, this clonotype was seen many times. This chain joins TRBV15 and TRBJ2-7, with 10 bases lining up with TRBD2. The CDR3 totals 17 residues. Trimming took 0 bases from V and 3 from J; bases not matched to a gene: 8. Per germline, CDR1 LNHNV and CDR2 YYDKDF (reference sequence). CDR3 in DNA: TGTGCCACCAGCAGAGATCGCGGTACTAGCGGGGTCTACGAGCAGTACTTC. As protein: CATSRDRGTSGVYEQYF.

In its sample, this clonotype was seen many times. The V call is TRBV20-1, the J call TRBJ2-7; TRBD1 might be the D (5 bases). V shed 5 bases and J shed 1 base, with 12 bases lying between them. Germline values: CDR1 DFQATT, CDR2 SNEGSKA (reference sequence). The CDR3 extends over 13 amino acids. This CDR3 reads CSAATENSYEQYF. The CDR3 nucleotides are TGCAGTGCTGCGACAGAGAATTCCTACGAGCAGTACTTC.

This clonotype was seen repeatedly, ten times or more. The genes are TRBV4-1 and TRBJ1-1; 9 nucleotides align to TRBD1. The CDR3 is made up of 13 amino acids. The germline gives CDR1 MGHRA, CDR2 YSYEKL. The V segment lost 2 bases and the J segment 11 bases; nucleotides outside the gene matches: 6. CDR3 sequence: CASSQPDRGEAFF. The CDR3 DNA sequence: TGCGCCAGCAGCCAACCGGACAGGGGAGAGGCTTTCTTT.

This clonotype was seen at least ten times. The genes are TRBV2 and TRBJ2-1; the D call may be TRBD1 or TRBD2 (5 bases each). V shed 8 bases and J shed 4 bases, with 18 bases lying between them. The CDR3 spans 15 residues. Germline values: CDR1 SNHLY, CDR2 FYNNEI. CDR3 in DNA: TGTGCCAGCTGGGACCCGCGGCAGGGTTACAATGAGCAGTTCTTC. Translated: CASWDPRQGYNEQFF.

The rearrangement links TRBV28 to TRBJ1-6, with D possibly being TRBD1 (6 bases). Germline CDR1 MDHEN, CDR2 SYDVKM. Trimming removed 5 bases at V and 10 bases at J, with 12 bases between. This CDR3 has 13 amino acids. The CDR3 is CASSTGSRSPLHF. Written as DNA, the CDR3 is TGTGCCAGCAGTACAGGGAGTCGGTCACCCCTCCACTTT.

This clonotype was counted ten times or more. V gene TRBV7-9 combines with J gene TRBJ2-7, with TRBD1 matching over 11 bases. This CDR3 has 12 residues. V gave up 8 bases and J gave up 6 bases; unmatched junction bases: 3. Germline V gene data show CDR1 as SEHNR and CDR2 as FQNEAQ (reference sequence). CDR3 nucleotides: TGTGCCAGCGGACAGGGGGCGGGCGAGCAGTACGTC. It translates to CASGQGAGEQYV.

By proportion, this clonotype is medium-sized. V gene TRBV7-2 combines with J gene TRBJ2-1, with TRBD2 identical over 8 bases. Trimming cost V 8 bases and J 6 bases; bases outside gene matches: 27. CDR1 and CDR2 from the germline V gene are SGHTA and FQGNSA. CDR3 length: 20 residues. The CDR3, as DNA: TGTGCCAGCTTCCCGGGGATAGCGGGAATTTTTTTGAACATGGCCAATGAGCAGTTCTTC. Its translation is CASFPGIAGIFLNMANEQFF.

The chain employs TRBV10-3 and TRBJ1-2; the match to TRBD1 covers 10 bases. The CDR3 is 13 residues long. V was pared by 5 bases and J by 7 bases, with 4 bases of the junction left unmatched. Germline V gene lookup returns CDR1 ENHRY and CDR2 SYGVKD. DNA of the CDR3: TGTGCCATCAGTCAGACAGGGGGCTTTGGCTACACCTTC. This encodes CAISQTGGFGYTF.

The table lists this clonotype with many counts. J is TRBJ2-5 and V is TRBV9; a weak D match, TRBD1 (5 bases). The CDR3 has 14 residues. Germline V gives CDR1 SGDLS, CDR2 YYNGEE. Deletions cut 0 bases from V and 4 bases from J, with 10 bases between. The CDR3 region is CASSVGDSRETQYF. CDR3 in DNA: TGTGCCAGCAGCGTAGGCGACAGTCGAGAGACCCAGTACTTC.

This clonotype was picked up many times. The J gene is TRBJ2-7, the V gene TRBV6-2 or TRBV6-3, with 10 bases aligning to TRBD1. After removal of 8 bases from V and 3 bases from J, the junction contained 7 bases not matched to a gene. This CDR3 spans 14 amino acids. Looked up from germline, CDR1 is MNHEY and CDR2 is SVGEGT. The CDR3 reads CASGDRGSHYEQYV. The CDR3 DNA sequence: TGTGCCAGCGGGGACAGGGGATCCCACTACGAGCAGTACGTC.

This clonotype was observed many times. The chain links TRBV10-3 to TRBJ2-3, with a weak D call TRBD2 (6 bases). This CDR3 region has 13 residues. CDR1 and CDR2 (germline): ENHRY, SYGVKD. V lost 4 bases to trimming and J lost 6 bases, with 11 bases between them. The CDR3 coding sequence is TGTGCCATCAGTGCTGCGGGGTCGGATACGCAGTATTTT. Its translation is CAISAAGSDTQYF.

V gene TRBV29-1 combines with J gene TRBJ2-3; a weak D match, TRBD2 (6 bases). Deletions cut 3 bases from V and 2 bases from J, with 15 bases between. Per germline, CDR1 SQVTM and CDR2 ANQGSEA. The CDR3 covers 15 residues. This chain's CDR3 is CSVDELAGNTDTQYF. For the CDR3, the DNA is TGCAGCGTTGACGAACTAGCCGGAAACACAGATACGCAGTATTTT.

In this sample, this clonotype turned up many times. The chain employs TRBV4-3 and TRBJ2-7; 7 nucleotides align to TRBD1. After removal of 1 base from V and 2 bases from J, the junction contained 5 bases not matched to a gene. The CDR3 runs 15 residues. Looked up from germline, CDR1 is LGHNA and CDR2 is YSLEER. The CDR3 bases are TGCGCCAGCAGCCAAGGGGACAGTCCTGCCTACGAGCAGTACTTC. It translates to CASSQGDSPAYEQYF.

In its sample, this clonotype was seen many times. The chain couples TRBV10-3 to TRBJ2-1, with D possibly TRBD1 on 5 matching bases. CDR3 length: 14 amino acids. The V end lost 6 bases, the J end lost 3 bases, and 12 bases lay between the germline ends. Germline V gives CDR1 ENHRY, CDR2 SYGVKD. The chain's CDR3 is CAISPGQGYNEQFF. DNA of the CDR3: TGTGCCATCAGCCCGGGCCAGGGCTACAATGAGCAGTTCTTC.

There are many counts of this clonotype. The chain joins TRBV4-3 to TRBJ1-2, with D tentatively TRBD1 (5 bases). With 0 bases removed from V and 3 bases from J, the gap between germline ends came to 17 bases. The CDR3 runs 17 residues. Germline CDR1 LGHNA, CDR2 YSLEER. In nucleotides, the CDR3 is TGCGCCAGCAGCCAAGAATCTTCCCGGGGGTTGGACTATGGCTACACCTTC. Protein product: CASSQESSRGLDYGYTF.

This clonotype was seen only a few times. V gene TRBV7-8 combines with J gene TRBJ2-2, with TRBD1 matching over 9 bases. Germline loops: CDR1 SGHVS, CDR2 FQNEAQ. This CDR3 is 17 amino acids long. With V trimmed by 1 base and J by 5 bases, 8 bases remained unmatched. DNA of the CDR3: TGTGCCAGCAGCTTAGTACAGGGGGCGCCTCGGACCGGGGAGCTGTTTTTT. It yields the protein CASSLVQGAPRTGELFF.

CDR3 region: CASSIRTTSTDTQYF. Written as DNA, the CDR3 is TGTGCCAGTAGTATTAGGACTACGAGCACAGATACGCAGTATTTT. This chain connects TRBV19 to TRBJ2-3; TRBD2 is a possible D gene (6 bases). Germline assignment: CDR1 LNHDA and CDR2 SQIVND (reference sequence). The CDR3 totals 15 residues. The germline V and J ends were trimmed by 3 bases and 0 bases, with 10 bases remaining between them. Complete variable domain (other parts from reference TRBV19 and TRBJ2-3): DGGITQSPKYLFRKEGQNVTLSCEQNLNHDAMYWYRQDPGQGLRLIYYSQIVNDFQKGDIAEGYSVSREKKESFPLTVTSAQKNPTAFYLCASSIRTTSTDTQYFGPGTRLTVL.

This clonotype appeared many times. This chain joins TRBV7-2 and TRBJ2-3; D is possibly TRBD2 (6 bases). The CDR3 contains 15 residues. Per the germline V gene, CDR1 is SGHTA and CDR2 is FQGNSA. Trimming shortened V by 3 bases and J by 4 bases, and 14 bases separated the two germline ends. The CDR3 is CASSFRGTGPDTQYF. CDR3 nucleotide sequence: TGTGCCAGCAGCTTCCGGGGGACGGGTCCAGATACGCAGTATTTT.

Ten or more counts support this clonotype. The CDR3 protein is CASRSLSPPAWEQYF. The DNA of the CDR3 is TGTGCCAGCAGATCCCTTTCCCCCCCGGCCTGGGAGCAGTACTTC. The chain combines TRBV27 with TRBJ2-7, with D unclear. Germline CDR1 and CDR2: MNHEY and SMNVEV (reference sequence). With 6 bases removed from V and 7 bases from J, the gap between germline ends came to 22 bases. The CDR3 is 15 residues long.

This clonotype was picked up many times. The rearrangement joins TRBV5-4 to TRBJ2-5; TRBD1 or TRBD2 may be the D gene (6 bases each). There are 13 residues in the CDR3. V was cut by 5 bases and J by 5 bases, with 13 bases left in between. Germline V gives CDR1 SGHNT, CDR2 YYREEE (reference sequence). The CDR3 protein is CASSTTGRETQYF. The CDR3 bases are TGTGCCAGCAGTACCACAGGGAGGGAGACCCAGTACTTC.

This clonotype has at least ten counts. The chain combines TRBV4-1 with TRBJ2-1, with 11 bases identical to TRBD2. The V gene's germline CDR1 is MGHRA and CDR2 YSYEKL. The CDR3 is made up of 15 amino acids. Trimming cost V 1 base and J 9 bases; bases outside gene matches: 5. As DNA, the CDR3 is TGCGCCAGCAGCCAAGGACTAGCGGGATCATCTGAGCAGTTCTTC. It specifies CASSQGLAGSSEQFF.

This clonotype showed up many times. The rearrangement links TRBV7-2 to TRBJ2-1; a weak D match, TRBD2 (5 bases). With 4 bases removed from V and 7 bases from J, the gap between germline ends came to 11 bases. Germline V gene lookup returns CDR1 SGHTA and CDR2 FQGNSA. CDR3 size: 13 residues. CDR3 loop: CASSYSSGNEQFF. The CDR3 DNA sequence: TGTGCCAGCAGCTATTCAAGCGGAAATGAGCAGTTCTTC.